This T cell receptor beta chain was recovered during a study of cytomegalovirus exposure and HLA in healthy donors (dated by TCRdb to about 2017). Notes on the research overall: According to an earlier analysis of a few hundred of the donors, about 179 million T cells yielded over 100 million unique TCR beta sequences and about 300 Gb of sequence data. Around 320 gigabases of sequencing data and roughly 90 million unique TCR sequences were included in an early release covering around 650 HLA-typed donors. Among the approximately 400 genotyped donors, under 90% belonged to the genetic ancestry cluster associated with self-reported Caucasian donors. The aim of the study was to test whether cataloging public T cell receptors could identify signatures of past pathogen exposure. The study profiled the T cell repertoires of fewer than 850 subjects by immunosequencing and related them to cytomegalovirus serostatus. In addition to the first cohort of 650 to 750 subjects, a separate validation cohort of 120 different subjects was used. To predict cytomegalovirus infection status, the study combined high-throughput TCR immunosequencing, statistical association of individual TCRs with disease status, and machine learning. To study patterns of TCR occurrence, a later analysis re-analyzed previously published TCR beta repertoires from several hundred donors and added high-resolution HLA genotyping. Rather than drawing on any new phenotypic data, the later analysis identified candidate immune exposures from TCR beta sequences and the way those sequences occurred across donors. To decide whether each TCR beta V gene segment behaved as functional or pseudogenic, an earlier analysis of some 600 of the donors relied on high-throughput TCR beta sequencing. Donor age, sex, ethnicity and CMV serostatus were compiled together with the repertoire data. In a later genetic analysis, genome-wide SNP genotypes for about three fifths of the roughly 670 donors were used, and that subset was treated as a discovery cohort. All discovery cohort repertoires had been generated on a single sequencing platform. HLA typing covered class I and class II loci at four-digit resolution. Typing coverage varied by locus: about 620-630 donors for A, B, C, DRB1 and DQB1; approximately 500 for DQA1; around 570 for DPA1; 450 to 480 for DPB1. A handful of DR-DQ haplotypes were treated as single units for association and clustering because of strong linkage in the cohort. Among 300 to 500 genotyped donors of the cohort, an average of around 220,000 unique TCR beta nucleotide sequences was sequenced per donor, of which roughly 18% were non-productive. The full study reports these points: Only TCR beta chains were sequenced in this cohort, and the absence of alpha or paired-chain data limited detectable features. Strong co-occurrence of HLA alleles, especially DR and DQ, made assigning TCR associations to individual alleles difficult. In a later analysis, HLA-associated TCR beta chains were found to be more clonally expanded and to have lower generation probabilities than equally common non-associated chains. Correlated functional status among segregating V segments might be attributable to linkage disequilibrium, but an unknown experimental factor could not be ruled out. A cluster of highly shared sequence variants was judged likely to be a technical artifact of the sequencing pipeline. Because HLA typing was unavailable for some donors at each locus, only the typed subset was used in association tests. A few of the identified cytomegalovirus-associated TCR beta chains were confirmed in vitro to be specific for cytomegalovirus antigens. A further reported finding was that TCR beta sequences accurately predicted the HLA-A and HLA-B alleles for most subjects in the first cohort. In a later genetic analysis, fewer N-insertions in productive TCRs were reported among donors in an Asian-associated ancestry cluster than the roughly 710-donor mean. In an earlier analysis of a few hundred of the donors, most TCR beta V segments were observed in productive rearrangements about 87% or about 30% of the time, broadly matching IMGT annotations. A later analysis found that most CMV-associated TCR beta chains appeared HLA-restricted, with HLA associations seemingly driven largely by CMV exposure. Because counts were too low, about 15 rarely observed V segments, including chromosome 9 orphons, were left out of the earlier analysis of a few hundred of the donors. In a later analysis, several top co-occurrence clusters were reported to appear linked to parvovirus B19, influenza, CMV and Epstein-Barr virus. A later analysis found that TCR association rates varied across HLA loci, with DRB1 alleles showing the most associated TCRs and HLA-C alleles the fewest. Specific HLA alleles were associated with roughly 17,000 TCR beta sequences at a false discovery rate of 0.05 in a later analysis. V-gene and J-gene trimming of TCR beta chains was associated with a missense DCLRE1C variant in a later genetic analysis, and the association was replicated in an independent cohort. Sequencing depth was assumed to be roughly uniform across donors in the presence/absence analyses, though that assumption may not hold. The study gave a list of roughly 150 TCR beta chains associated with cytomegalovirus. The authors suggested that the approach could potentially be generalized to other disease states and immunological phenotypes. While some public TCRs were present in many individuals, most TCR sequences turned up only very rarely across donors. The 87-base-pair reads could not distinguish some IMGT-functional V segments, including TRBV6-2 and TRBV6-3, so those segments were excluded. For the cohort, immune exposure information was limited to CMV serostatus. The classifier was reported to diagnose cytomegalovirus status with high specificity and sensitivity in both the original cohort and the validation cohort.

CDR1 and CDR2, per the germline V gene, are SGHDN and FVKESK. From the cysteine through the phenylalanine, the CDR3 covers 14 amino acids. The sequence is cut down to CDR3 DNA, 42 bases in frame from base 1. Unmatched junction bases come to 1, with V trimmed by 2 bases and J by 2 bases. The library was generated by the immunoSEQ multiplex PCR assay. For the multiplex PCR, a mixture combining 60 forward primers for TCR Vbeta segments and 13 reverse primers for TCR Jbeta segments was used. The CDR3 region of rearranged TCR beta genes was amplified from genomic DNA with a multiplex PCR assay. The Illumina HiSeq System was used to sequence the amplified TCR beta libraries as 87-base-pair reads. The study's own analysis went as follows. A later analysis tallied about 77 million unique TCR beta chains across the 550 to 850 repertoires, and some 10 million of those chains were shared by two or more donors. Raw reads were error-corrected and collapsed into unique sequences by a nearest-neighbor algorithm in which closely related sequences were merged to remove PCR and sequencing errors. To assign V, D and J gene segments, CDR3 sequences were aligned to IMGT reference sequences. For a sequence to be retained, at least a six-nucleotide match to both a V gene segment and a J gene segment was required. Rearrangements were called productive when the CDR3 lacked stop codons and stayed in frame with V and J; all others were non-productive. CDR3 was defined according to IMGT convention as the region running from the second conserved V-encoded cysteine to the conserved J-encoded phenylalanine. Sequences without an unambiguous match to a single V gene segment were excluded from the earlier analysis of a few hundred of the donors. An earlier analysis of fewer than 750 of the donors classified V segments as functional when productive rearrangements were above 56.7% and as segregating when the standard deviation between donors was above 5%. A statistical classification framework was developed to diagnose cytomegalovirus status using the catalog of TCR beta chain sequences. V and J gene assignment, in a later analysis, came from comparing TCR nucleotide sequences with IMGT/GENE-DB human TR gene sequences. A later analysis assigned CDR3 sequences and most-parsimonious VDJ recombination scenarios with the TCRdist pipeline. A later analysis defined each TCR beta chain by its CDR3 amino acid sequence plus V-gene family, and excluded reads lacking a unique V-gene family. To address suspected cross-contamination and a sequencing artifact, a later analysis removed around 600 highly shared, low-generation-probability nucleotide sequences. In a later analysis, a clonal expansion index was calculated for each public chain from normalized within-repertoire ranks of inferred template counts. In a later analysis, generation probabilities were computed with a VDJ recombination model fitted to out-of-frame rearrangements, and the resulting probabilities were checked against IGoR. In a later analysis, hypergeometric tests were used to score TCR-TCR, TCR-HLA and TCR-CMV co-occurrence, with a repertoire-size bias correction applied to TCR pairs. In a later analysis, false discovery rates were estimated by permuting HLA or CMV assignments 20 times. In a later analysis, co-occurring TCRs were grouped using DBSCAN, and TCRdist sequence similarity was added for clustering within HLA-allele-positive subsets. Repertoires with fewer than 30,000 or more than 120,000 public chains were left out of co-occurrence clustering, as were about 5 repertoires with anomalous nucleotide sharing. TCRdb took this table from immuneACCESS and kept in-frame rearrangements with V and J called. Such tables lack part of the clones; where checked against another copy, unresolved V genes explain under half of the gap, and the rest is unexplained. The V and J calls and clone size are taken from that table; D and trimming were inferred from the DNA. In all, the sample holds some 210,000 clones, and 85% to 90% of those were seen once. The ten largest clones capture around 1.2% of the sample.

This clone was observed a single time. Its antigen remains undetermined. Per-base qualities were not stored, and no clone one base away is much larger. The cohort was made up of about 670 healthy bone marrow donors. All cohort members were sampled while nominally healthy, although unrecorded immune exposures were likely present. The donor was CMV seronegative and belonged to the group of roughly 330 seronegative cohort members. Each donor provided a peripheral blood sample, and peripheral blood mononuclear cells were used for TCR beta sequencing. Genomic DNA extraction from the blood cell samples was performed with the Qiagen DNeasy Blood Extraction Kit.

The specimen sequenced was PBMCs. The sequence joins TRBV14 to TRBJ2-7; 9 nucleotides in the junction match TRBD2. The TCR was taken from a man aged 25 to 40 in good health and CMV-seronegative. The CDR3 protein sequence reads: CASSQLAGPYEQYF. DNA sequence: TGTGCCAGCAGCCAACTAGCGGGACCCTACGAGCAGTACTTC.